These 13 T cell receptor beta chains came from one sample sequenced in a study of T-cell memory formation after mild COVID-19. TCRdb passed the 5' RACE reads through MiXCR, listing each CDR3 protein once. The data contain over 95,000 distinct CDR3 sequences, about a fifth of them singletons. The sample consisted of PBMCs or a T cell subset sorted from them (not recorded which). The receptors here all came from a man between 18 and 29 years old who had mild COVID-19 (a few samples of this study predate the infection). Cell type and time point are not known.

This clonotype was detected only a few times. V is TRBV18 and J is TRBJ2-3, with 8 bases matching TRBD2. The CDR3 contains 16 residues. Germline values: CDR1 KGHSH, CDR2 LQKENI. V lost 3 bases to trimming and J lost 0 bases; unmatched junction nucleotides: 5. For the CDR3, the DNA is TGTGCCAGCTCACCTGCACTAGCGGCTAGCACAGATACGCAGTATTTT. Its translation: CASSPALAASTDTQYF.

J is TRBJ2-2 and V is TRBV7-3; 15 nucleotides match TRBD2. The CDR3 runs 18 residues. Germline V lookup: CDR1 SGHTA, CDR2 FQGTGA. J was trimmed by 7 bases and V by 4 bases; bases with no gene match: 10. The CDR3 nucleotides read TGTGCCAGCAGCTCGCGGACTAGCGGGGGGGCCGTTGGCGGGGAGCTGTTTTTT. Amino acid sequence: CASSSRTSGGAVGGELFF.

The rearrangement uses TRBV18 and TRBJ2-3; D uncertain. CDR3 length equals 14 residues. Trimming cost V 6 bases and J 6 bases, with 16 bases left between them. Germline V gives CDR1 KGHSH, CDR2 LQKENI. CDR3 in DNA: TGTGCCAGCTCCCCTGTCGGTTCCGGGGATACGCAGTATTTT. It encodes CASSPVGSGDTQYF.

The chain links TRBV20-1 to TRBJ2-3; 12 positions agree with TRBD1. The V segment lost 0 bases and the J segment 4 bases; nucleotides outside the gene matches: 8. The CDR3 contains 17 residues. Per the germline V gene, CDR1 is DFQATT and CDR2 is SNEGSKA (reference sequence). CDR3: CSARDRGQGASPDTQYF. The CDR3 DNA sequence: TGCAGTGCTAGAGATCGGGGACAGGGGGCCTCCCCAGATACGCAGTATTTT.

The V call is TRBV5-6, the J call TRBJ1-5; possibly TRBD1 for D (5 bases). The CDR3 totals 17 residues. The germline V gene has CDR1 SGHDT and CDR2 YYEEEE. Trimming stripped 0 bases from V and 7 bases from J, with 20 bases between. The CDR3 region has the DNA TGTGCCAGCAGCTTGGCCTGGGTAGGGGCCCTGGGGCAGCCCCAGCATTTT. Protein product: CASSLAWVGALGQPQHF. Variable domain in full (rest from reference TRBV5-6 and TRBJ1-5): DAGVTQSPTHLIKTRGQQVTLRCSPKSGHDTVSWYQQALGQGPQFIFQYYEEEERQRGNFPDRFSGHQFPNYSSELNVNALLLGDSALYLCASSLAWVGALGQPQHFGDGTRLSIL.

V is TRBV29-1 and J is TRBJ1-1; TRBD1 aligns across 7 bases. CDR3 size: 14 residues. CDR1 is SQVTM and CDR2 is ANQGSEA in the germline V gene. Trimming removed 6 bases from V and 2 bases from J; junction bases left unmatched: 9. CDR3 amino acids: CSVTPTGSNTEAFF. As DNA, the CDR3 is TGCAGCGTGACACCGACAGGGTCCAACACTGAAGCTTTCTTT.

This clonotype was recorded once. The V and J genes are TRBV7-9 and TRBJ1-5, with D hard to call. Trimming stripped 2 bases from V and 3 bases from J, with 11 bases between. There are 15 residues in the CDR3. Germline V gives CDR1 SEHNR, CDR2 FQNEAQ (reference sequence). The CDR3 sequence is CASSLQEGPNQPQHF. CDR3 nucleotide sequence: TGTGCCAGCAGCTTACAAGAGGGCCCCAATCAGCCCCAGCATTTT. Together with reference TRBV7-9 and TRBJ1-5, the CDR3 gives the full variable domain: DTGVSQNPRHKITKRGQNVTFRCDPISEHNRLYWYRQTLGQGPEFLTYFQNEAQLEKSRLLSDRFSAERPKGSFSTLEIQRTEQGDSAMYLCASSLQEGPNQPQHFGDGTRLSIL.

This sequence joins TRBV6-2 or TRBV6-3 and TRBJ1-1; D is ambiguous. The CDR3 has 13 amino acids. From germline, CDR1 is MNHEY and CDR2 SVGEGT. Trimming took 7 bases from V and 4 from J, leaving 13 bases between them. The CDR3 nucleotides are TGTGCCAGCACGCGGGGTAGGGTCACTGAAGCTTTCTTT. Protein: CASTRGRVTEAFF.

The CDR3 DNA follows: TGCGCCAGCAGCTTGTTCGCCCCAGATGGCTACACCTTC. Translation gives CASSLFAPDGYTF. The chain couples TRBV5-1 to TRBJ1-2; no firm D call. Between the trimmed V and J ends, which lost 1 base and 6 bases, there was a span of 10 bases. This CDR3 is built from 13 residues. CDR1 and CDR2 (germline): SGHRS, YFSETQ.

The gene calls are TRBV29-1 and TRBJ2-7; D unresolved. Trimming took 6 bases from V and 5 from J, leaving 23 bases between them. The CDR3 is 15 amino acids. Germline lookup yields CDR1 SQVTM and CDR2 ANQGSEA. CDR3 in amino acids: CSVVTWSLKVNEQYF. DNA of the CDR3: TGCAGCGTGGTCACTTGGTCCTTAAAAGTGAACGAGCAGTACTTC.

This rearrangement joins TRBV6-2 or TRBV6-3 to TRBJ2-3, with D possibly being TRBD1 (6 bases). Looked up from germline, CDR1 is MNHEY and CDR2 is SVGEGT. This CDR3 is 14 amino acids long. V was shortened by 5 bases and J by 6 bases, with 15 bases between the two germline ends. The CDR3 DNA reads TGTGCCAGCAGTCCCGACAGGACGATGGATACGCAGTATTTT. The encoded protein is CASSPDRTMDTQYF.

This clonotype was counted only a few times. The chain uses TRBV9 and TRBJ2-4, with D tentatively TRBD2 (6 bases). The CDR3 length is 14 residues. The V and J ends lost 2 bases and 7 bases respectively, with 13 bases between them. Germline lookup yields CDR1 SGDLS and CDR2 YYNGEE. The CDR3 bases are TGTGCCAGCAGCGTTAACGGGGGAGAGAACATTCAGTACTTC. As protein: CASSVNGGENIQYF. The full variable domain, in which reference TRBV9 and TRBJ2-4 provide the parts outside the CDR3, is DSGVTQTPKHLITATGQRVTLRCSPRSGDLSVYWYQQSLDQGLQFLIQYYNGEERAKGNILERFSAQQFPDLHSELNLSSLELGDSALYFCASSVNGGENIQYFGAGTRLSVL.

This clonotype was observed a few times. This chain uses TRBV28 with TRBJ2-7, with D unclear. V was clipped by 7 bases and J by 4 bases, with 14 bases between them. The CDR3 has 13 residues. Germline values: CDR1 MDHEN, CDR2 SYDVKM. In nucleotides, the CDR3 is TGTGCCAGCACCCCGCAGAGTGGGTACGAGCAGTACGTC. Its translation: CASTPQSGYEQYV.